The 9 T cell receptor beta chains given below trace back to one sample, sequenced in a study of response to subunit inactivated influenza vaccine. TCRdb independently ran MiXCR on the RT-PCR reads; one entry per CDR3 protein. The sample includes approximately 310,000 distinct CDR3 sequences, roughly a fifth of them seen just once. The specimen was PBMCs from blood, collected 21 months after vaccination. Source of these receptors: a man aged 50-75 years who received an inactivated influenza vaccine.

V usage is TRBV2 and J usage is TRBJ2-5; D not certain. The CDR3 has 12 amino acids. Germline V gives CDR1 SNHLY, CDR2 FYNNEI. The V end lost 5 bases, the J end lost 2 bases, and 6 bases lay between the germline ends. The CDR3 sequence: CASSWQQETQYF. Written as DNA, the CDR3 is TGTGCCAGCAGTTGGCAACAAGAGACCCAGTACTTC.

This clonotype was detected only a few times. DNA for the CDR3: TGTGCCAGCAGCGGGCGACAGGAACCTTATAACTATGGCTACACCTTC. Translation gives CASSGRQEPYNYGYTF. This sequence joins TRBV7-9 and TRBJ1-2; tentative D call: TRBD1 (6 bases). The CDR3 is made up of 16 amino acids. With 5 bases removed from V and 1 base from J, the gap between germline ends came to 17 bases. The germline V gene has CDR1 SEHNR and CDR2 FQNEAQ (reference sequence).

The gene calls are TRBV12-3 or TRBV12-4 and TRBJ2-4; D is ambiguous. This CDR3 spans 14 amino acids. V gave up 1 base and J gave up 9 bases, with 13 bases separating them. DNA of the CDR3: TGTGCCAGCAGTTTAGTTGGTAGGGTCGGCATTCAGTACTTC. Translation: CASSLVGRVGIQYF.

This clonotype was seen at least ten times. The J gene is TRBJ1-1, the V gene TRBV3-1; D gene uncertain. The length of the CDR3 is 14 residues. Trimming cost V 4 bases and J 1 base, with 10 bases left between them. Germline V gene lookup returns CDR1 LGHDT and CDR2 YNNKEL (reference sequence). The CDR3 sequence is CASSLTTENTEAFF. The CDR3 bases are TGTGCCAGCAGCCTAACAACTGAGAACACTGAAGCTTTCTTT.

At least ten counts were recorded for this clonotype. The chain recombines TRBV12-3 or TRBV12-4 with TRBJ1-1; 10 positions agree with TRBD1. Trimming cost V 6 bases and J 4 bases; bases outside gene matches: 8. This CDR3 region has 15 residues. Written as DNA, the CDR3 is TGTGCCAGCAGACCGGGACAGGGGACAACCACTGAAGCTTTCTTT. This sequence encodes CASRPGQGTTTEAFF.

About this clonotype itself: A much larger clone lies one base from this, so it may be a read error. Lacking the conserved final phenylalanine or tryptophan, this CDR3 likely reflects a read error. V usage is TRBV7-9 and J usage is TRBJ1-2; D is undetermined. The CDR3 covers 15 residues. Germline lookup yields CDR1 SEHNR and CDR2 FQNEAQ (reference sequence). Deletions cut 5 bases from V and 8 bases from J, with 21 bases between. The CDR3 sequence is CASSPARLPTRGYTV. CDR3 DNA: TGTGCCAGCAGCCCCGCGAGGCTCCCCACTCGGGGCTACACCGTC.

This clonotype has a count of ten or more. At one end the junction does not follow the germline gene, possibly because of a read error. This sequence joins TRBV19 and TRBJ2-1, with D possibly being TRBD2 (5 bases). The germline V gene encodes CDR1 LNHDA and CDR2 SQIVND (reference sequence). The CDR3 consists of 15 residues. The CDR3 sequence is CASSPSGSSYNEQFF. Here the CDR3 DNA reads TGCGCCAGCAGCCCAAGCGGTAGCTCCTACAATGAGCAGTTCTTC.

The rearrangement joins TRBV28 to TRBJ2-7; weak D call: TRBD1 (5 bases). The germline V gene encodes CDR1 MDHEN and CDR2 SYDVKM. The CDR3 is made up of 14 amino acids. V dropped 3 bases and J dropped 2 bases, with 11 bases sitting between them. The chain's CDR3 is CASSFRGTTYEQYF. The CDR3 DNA sequence: TGTGCCAGCAGTTTTAGGGGCACCACCTACGAGCAGTACTTC. The variable domain in full, completed from reference TRBV28 and TRBJ2-7, reads DVKVTQSSRYLVKRTGEKVFLECVQDMDHENMFWYRQDPGLGLRLIYFSYDVKMKEKGDIPEGYSVSREKKERFSLILESASTNQTSMYLCASSFRGTTYEQYFGPGTRLTVT.

A few counts support this clonotype. A read error may produce the germline difference seen at one junction end. V and J are TRBV12-3 or TRBV12-4 and TRBJ1-5; 8 positions match TRBD1. This CDR3 comprises 14 residues. Here the CDR3 reads CASSLGTSQGAQQF. The CDR3 region has the DNA TGTGCCAGCAGTTTAGGGACGTCCCAGGGGGCCCAGCAATTT.